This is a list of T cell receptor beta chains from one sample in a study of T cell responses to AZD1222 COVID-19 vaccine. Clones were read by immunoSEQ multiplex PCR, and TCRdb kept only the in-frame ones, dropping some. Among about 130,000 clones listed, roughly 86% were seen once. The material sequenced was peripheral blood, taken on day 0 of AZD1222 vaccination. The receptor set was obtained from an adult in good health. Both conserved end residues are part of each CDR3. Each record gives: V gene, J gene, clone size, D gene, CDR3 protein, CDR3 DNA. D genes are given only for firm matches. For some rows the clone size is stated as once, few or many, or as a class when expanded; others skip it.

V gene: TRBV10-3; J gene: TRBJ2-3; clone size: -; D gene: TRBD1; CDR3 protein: CAIRRTGTSTDTQYF; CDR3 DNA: TGTGCCATCAGGAGGACAGGGACTAGCACAGATACGCAGTATTTT
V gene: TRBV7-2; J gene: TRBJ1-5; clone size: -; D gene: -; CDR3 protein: CASSPQGSNQPQHF; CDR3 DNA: TGTGCCAGCAGCCCTCAGGGAAGCAATCAGCCCCAGCATTTT
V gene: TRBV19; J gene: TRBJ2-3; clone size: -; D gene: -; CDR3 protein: CASSSSSASFGDTQYF; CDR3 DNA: TGTGCCAGTAGTAGTTCCTCGGCTAGCTTCGGAGATACGCAGTATTTT
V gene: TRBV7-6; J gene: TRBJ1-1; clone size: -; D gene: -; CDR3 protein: CASSKNPGVNTEAFF; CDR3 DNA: TGTGCCAGCAGCAAAAACCCCGGAGTGAACACTGAAGCTTTCTTT
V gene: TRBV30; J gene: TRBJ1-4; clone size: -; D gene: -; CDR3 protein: CAWSPPGLQAEKLFF; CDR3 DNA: TGTGCCTGGAGTCCTCCGGGCCTCCAGGCCGAAAAACTGTTTTTT
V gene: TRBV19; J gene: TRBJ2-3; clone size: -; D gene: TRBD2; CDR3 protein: CASSRTSGGGTDTQYF; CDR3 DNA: TGTGCCAGTAGCAGGACTAGCGGGGGAGGAACAGATACGCAGTATTTT
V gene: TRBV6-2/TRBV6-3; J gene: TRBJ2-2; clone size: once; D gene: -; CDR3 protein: CASSYSMATGELFF; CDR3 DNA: TGTGCCAGCAGTTACTCGATGGCAACCGGGGAGCTGTTTTTT
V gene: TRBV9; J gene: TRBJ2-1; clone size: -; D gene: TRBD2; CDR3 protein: CASSVGGSGGYNEQFF; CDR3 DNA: TGCGCCAGCAGCGTAGGAGGTAGCGGGGGCTACAATGAGCAGTTCTTC
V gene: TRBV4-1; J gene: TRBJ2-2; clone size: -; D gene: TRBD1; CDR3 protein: CASSQSQGAIPGELFF; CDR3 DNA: TGCGCCAGCAGCCAATCACAGGGGGCTATCCCCGGGGAGCTGTTTTTT
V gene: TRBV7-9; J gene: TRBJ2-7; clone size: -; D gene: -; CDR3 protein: CASSLRGEPSYEQYF; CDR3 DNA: TGTGCCAGCAGCTTACGAGGGGAGCCCTCCTACGAGCAGTACTTC
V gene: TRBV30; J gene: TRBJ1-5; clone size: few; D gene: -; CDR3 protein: CAWSDRGNQPQHF; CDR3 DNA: TGTGCCTGGAGTGACAGGGGCAATCAGCCCCAGCATTTT
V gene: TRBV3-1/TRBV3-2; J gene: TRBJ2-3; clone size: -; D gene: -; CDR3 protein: CASSQGRNTDTQYF; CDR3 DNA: TGTGCCAGCAGCCAAGGACGCAACACAGATACGCAGTATTTT
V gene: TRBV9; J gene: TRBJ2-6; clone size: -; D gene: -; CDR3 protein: CASSVWTGRISGANVLTF; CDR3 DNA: TGTGCCAGCAGCGTTTGGACGGGACGGATCTCTGGGGCCAACGTCCTGACTTTC
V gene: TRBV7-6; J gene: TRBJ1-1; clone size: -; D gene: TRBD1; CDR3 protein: CASSLIPGGENTEAFF; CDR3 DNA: TGTGCCAGCAGCTTAATTCCAGGGGGCGAGAACACTGAAGCTTTCTTT
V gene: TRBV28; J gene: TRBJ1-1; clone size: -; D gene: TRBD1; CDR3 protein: CASSGEQGIGTEAFF; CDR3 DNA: TGTGCCAGCAGCGGCGAACAGGGGATCGGCACTGAAGCTTTCTTT
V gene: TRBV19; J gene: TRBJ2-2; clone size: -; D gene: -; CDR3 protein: CASRITVFTGELFF; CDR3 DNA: TGTGCCAGTAGGATTACAGTTTTCACCGGGGAGCTGTTTTTT
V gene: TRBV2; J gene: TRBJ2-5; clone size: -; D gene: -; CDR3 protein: CASKGRGGTQETQYF; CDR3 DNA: TGTGCCAGCAAGGGCAGGGGCGGAACACAAGAGACCCAGTACTTC
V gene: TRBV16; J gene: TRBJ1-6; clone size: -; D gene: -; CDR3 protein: CASSQLTGRQLHF; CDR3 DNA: TGTGCCAGCAGCCAATTAACAGGACGACAACTCCACTTT
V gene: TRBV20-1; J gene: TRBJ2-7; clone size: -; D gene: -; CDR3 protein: CSASRGGIYEQYF; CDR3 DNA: TGCAGTGCTAGTCGAGGTGGGATCTACGAGCAGTACTTC
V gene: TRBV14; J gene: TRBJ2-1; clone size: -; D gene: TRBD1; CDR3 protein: CASSRFLGQGSGYNEQFF; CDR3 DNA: TGTGCCAGCAGCCGATTCCTTGGACAGGGGTCGGGTTACAATGAGCAGTTCTTC
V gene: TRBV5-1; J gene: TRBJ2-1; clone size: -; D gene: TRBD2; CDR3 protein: CASSLEGRGAYNEQFF; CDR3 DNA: TGCGCCAGCAGCTTGGAGGGGCGGGGGGCCTACAATGAGCAGTTCTTC
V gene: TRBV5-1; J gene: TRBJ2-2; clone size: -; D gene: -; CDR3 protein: CASSLGDPNTGELFF; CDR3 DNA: TGCGCCAGCAGCTTGGGGGATCCGAACACCGGGGAGCTGTTTTTT
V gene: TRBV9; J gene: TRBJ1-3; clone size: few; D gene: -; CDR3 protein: CASSVASVGSGNTIYF; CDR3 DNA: TGTGCCAGCAGCGTAGCTTCTGTAGGCTCTGGAAACACCATATATTTT
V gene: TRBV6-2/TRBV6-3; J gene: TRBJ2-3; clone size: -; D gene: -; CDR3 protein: CASSRRGRGTDTQYF; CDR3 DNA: TGTGCCAGCAGTCGAAGGGGCAGGGGAACAGATACGCAGTATTTT
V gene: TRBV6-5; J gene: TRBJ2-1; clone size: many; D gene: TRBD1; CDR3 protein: CASILERDRGREQFF; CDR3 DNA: TGTGCCAGCATCCTCGAAAGGGACAGGGGGAGAGAGCAGTTCTTC
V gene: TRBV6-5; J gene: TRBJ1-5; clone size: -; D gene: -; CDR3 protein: CASRGGGAGNQPQHF; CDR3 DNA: TGTGCCAGCAGGGGTGGAGGGGCGGGCAATCAGCCCCAGCATTTT
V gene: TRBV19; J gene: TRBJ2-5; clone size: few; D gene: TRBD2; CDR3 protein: CASSMGLAGFETQYF; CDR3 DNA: TGTGCCAGTAGTATGGGACTAGCGGGATTCGAGACCCAGTACTTC
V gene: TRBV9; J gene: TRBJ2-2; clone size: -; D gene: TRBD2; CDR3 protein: CASSVGAGTRINTGELFF; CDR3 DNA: TGTGCCAGCAGCGTAGGAGCTGGGACTAGAATAAACACCGGGGAGCTGTTTTTT
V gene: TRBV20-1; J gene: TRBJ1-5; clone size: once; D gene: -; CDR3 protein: CSASIGGSNQPQHF; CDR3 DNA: TGCAGTGCTAGTATAGGAGGAAGCAATCAGCCCCAGCATTTT
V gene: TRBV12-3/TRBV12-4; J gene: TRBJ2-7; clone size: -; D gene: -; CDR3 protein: CASSLQRGRQYF; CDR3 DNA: TGTGCCAGCAGTCTCCAACGAGGGCGTCAGTACTTC
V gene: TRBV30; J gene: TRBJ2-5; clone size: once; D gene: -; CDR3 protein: CAWRDLLKRGRETQYF; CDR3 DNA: TGTGCCTGGAGGGACTTGTTGAAAAGGGGAAGGGAGACCCAGTACTTC
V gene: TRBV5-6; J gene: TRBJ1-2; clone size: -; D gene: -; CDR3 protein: CASSETGIAGYTF; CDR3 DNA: TGTGCCAGCAGCGAAACAGGGATCGCTGGCTACACCTTC
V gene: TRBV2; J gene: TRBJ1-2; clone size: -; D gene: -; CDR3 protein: CASSLDTFGYTF; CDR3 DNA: TGTGCCAGCAGTTTGGACACTTTCGGCTACACCTTC
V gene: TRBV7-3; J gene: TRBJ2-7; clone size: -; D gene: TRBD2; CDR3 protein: CASSAQGGSLNEQYF; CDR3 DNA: TGTGCCAGCAGCGCGCAGGGCGGGAGTCTTAACGAGCAGTACTTC
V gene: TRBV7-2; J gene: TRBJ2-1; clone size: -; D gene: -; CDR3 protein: CASSSSGLVNNEQFF; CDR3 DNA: TGTGCCAGCAGCTCCTCGGGACTCGTCAACAATGAGCAGTTCTTC
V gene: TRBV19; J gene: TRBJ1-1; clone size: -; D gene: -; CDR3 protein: CASTSRTEAFF; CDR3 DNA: TGTGCCAGTACCTCCAGGACTGAAGCTTTCTTT
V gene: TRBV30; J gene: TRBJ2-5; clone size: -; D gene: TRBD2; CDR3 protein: CAWGLAGVLETQYF; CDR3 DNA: TGTGCCTGGGGACTAGCGGGGGTATTAGAGACCCAGTACTTC
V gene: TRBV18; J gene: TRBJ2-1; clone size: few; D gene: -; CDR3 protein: CASSTGYNEQFF; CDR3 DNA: TGTGCCAGCTCAACAGGGTACAATGAGCAGTTCTTC
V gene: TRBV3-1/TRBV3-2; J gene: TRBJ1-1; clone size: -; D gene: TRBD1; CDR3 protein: CASRIQGYTEAFF; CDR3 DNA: TGTGCCAGCAGGATACAGGGGTACACTGAAGCTTTCTTT
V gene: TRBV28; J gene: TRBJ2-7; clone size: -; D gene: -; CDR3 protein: CASSFSGGGTYEQYF; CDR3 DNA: TGTGCCAGCAGTTTTTCAGGGGGGGGTACCTACGAGCAGTACTTC
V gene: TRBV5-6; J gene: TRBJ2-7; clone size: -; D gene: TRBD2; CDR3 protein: CASSALAGAPEQYF; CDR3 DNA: TGTGCCAGCAGCGCCCTAGCGGGAGCTCCCGAGCAGTACTTC
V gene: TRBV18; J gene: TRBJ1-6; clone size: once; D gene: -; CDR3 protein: CASSPERGMGSPLHF; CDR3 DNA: TGTGCCAGCTCACCAGAGCGAGGGATGGGCTCACCCCTCCACTTT
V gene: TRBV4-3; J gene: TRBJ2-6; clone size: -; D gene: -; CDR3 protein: CASSQVGPQGAGANVLTF; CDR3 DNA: TGCGCCAGCAGCCAAGTGGGACCACAGGGCGCTGGGGCCAACGTCCTGACTTTC
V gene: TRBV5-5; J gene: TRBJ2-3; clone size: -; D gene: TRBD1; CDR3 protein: CASSLAWGTGGSTDTQYF; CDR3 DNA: TGTGCCAGCAGCTTGGCATGGGGGACAGGGGGGAGCACAGATACGCAGTATTTT
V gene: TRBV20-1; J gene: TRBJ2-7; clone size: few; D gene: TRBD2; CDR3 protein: CSASGSGAREQYF; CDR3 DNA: TGCAGTGCTAGTGGTAGCGGGGCCCGCGAGCAGTACTTC
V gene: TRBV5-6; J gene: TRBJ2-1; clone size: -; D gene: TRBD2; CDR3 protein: CASSLAQGVAGGNEQFF; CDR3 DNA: TGTGCCAGCAGCTTGGCCCAGGGGGTAGCGGGAGGCAATGAGCAGTTCTTC
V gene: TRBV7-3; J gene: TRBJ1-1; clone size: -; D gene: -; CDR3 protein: CASSLVRGREAFF; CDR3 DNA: TGTGCCAGCAGCTTAGTTAGGGGAAGAGAAGCTTTCTTT
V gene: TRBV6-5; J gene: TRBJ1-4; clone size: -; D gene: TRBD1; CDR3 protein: CASSSGTGDRKLFF; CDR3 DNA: TGTGCCAGCAGCTCCGGGACAGGGGATCGGAAACTGTTTTTT
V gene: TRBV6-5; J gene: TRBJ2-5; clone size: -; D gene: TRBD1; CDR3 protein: CASSWTGRGETQYF; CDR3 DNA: TGTGCCAGCAGTTGGACAGGGCGGGGAGAGACCCAGTACTTC
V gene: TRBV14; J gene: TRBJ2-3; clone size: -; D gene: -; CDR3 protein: CASSQRTDTQYF; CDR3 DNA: TGTGCCAGCAGCCAACGAACTGATACGCAGTATTTT
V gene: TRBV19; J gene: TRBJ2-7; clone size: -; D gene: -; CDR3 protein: CASSMRQETLYEQYF; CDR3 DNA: TGTGCCAGTAGTATGCGACAGGAAACGCTCTACGAGCAGTACTTC
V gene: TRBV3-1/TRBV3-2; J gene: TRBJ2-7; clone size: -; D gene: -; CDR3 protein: CASSQVGEGQYF; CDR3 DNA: TGTGCCAGCAGCCAAGTAGGGGAAGGGCAGTACTTC
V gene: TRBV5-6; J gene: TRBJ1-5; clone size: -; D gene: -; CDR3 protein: CASSLGPPGTDSNQPQHF; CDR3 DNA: TGTGCCAGCAGCTTGGGCCCTCCAGGGACCGATAGCAATCAGCCCCAGCATTTT
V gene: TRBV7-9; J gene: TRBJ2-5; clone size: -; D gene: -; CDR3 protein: CACARPGAGETQYF; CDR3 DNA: TGTGCCTGCGCTCGGCCGGGGGCGGGGGAGACCCAGTACTTC
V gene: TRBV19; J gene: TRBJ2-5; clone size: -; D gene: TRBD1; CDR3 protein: CASSIGGGQGETQYF; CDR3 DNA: TGTGCCAGTAGTATAGGCGGGGGACAGGGGGAGACCCAGTACTTC